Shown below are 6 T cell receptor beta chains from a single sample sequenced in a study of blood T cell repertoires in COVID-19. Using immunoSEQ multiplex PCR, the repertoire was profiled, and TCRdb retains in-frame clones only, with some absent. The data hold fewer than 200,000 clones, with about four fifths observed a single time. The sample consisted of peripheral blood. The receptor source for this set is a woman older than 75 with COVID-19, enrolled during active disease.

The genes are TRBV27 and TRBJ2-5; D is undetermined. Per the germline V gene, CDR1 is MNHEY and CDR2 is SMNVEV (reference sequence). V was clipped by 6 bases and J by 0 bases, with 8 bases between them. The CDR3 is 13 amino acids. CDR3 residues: CASSLNYQETQYF. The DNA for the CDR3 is TGTGCCAGCAGCCTAAATTACCAAGAGACCCAGTACTTC.

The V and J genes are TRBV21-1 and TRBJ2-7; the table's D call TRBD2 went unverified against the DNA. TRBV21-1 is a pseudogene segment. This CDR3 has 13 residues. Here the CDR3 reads CAPLGGGPIEQYF. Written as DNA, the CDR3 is TGTGCCCCCCTAGGGGGAGGGCCTATCGAGCAGTACTTC.

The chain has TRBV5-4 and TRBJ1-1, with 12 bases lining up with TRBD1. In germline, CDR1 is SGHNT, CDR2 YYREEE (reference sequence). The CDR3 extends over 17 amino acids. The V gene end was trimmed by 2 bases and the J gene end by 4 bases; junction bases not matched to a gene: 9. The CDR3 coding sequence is TGTGCCAGCAGCTTCCGGGACAGGGGGCGTCGGGGCACTGAAGCTTTCTTT. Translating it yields CASSFRDRGRRGTEAFF.

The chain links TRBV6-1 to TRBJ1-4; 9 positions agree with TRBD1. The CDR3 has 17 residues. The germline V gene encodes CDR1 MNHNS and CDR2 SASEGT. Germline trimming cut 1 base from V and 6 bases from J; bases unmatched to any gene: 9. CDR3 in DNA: TGTGCCAGCAGTGAAGTAGGGTCGGGACAGGGTGATGAAAAACTGTTTTTT. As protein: CASSEVGSGQGDEKLFF.

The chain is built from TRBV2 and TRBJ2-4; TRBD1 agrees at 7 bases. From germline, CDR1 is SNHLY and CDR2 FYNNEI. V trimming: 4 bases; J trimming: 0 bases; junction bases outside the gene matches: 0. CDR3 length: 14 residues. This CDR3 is CASSGQGAKNIQYF. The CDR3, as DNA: TGTGCCAGCAGTGGACAGGGAGCCAAAAACATTCAGTACTTC.

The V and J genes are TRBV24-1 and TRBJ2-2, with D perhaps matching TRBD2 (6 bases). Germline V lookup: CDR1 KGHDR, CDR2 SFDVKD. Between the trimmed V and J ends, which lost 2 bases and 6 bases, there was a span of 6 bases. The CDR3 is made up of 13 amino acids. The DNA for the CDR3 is TGTGCCACCAGTGATTGGGGGGCCGGGGAGCTGTTTTTT. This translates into CATSDWGAGELFF.